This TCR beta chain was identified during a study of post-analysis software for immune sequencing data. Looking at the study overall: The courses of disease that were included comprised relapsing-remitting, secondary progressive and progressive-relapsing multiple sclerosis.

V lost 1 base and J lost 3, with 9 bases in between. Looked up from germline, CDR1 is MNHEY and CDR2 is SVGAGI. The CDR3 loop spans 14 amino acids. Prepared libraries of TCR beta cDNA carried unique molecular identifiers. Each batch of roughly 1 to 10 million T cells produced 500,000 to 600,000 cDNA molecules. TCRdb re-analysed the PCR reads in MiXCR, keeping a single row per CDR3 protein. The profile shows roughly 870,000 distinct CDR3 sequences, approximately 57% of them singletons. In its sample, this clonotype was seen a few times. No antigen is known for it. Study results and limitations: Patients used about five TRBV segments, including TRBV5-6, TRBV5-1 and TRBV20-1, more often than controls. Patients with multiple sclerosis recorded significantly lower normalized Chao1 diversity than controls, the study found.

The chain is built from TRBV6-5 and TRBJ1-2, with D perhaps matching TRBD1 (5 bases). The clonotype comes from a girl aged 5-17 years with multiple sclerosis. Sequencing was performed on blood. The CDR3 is CASSYLAGDYGYTF. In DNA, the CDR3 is TGTGCCAGCAGTTACTTGGCGGGGGACTATGGCTACACCTTC.